This T cell receptor (beta chain) was identified in a study of OX40 agonist ivuxolimab in advanced cancers. Trimming cost V 8 bases and J 10 bases, with 12 bases left between them. Germline-derived CDR1 and CDR2 are MNHEY and SVGAGI. The CDR3 loop spans 12 amino acids. Overall study results and limits: Not determined was the antigen specificity of the expanded peripheral T cells.

In regard to this clone: The antigen remains undetermined.

With autoimmune disease history or systemic immunosuppression, patients were excluded. Repertoires were generated with immunoSEQ multiplex PCR, while TCRdb's copy carries only in-frame clones and drops some. The repertoire holds tens of thousands of clones, with 82% as singletons. The rearrangement uses TRBV6-5 and TRBJ1-6; a possible D gene is TRBD1 (6 bases). The sample consisted of CD4+ or CD8+ T cells sorted from blood, taken in a trial of the OX40 agonist ivuxolimab. This TCR came from an adult with an advanced solid tumor such as melanoma, head and neck, liver or kidney cancer. CDR3 in DNA: TGTGCCAGCGCTGGCAGGGGATCACCCCTCCACTTT. It translates to CASAGRGSPLHF.